This T cell receptor (beta chain) is drawn from a study of blood T cell repertoires in COVID-19. On the study more broadly: Donors in the United States, Italy and Spain gave samples during acute or convalescent COVID-19.

Some clones are missing from TCRdb's copy, which holds only in-frame ones; the method was immunoSEQ multiplex PCR. The sample comprises 60,000 to 65,000 clones, 84% of which are singletons, and more than 5% rests with the top ten. Germline trimming cut 4 bases from V and 1 base from J; bases unmatched to any gene: 5. The CDR3 contains 15 residues. Germline CDR1 reads SNHLY; CDR2 reads FYNNEI. The V call is TRBV2, the J call TRBJ2-3; TRBD2 matches at 7 bases. The origin of this receptor is a woman between 55 and 75 years old with acute or convalescent COVID-19. Material: peripheral blood. CDR3 in amino acids: CASSAQRGGTDTQYF. Written as DNA, the CDR3 is TGTGCCAGCAGTGCGCAGCGGGGAGGCACAGATACGCAGTATTTT.